The next 15 T cell receptor beta chains were all read from a single sample in a study of T cell responses to AZD1222 COVID-19 vaccine (dated by TCRdb to the early 2020s). The label giving this sample's time point can be read as: baseline before first vaccination. What the treatment or condition label conveys for this sample: meningococcal conjugate vaccine given as trial control. The library came from the immunoSEQ multiplex PCR assay. TCRdb retrieved this table from immuneACCESS and kept in-frame rearrangements only. Not all clones are present; in checked studies, unresolved V genes account for under half, and no reason is known for the remainder. This sample gives about 120,000 clones in total; 70% to 90% of them show up just once. More than 3% of the sample lies in the top ten. Here the sequenced sample was peripheral blood, taken on day 0 of MenACWY control vaccination. The origin of the receptors is an adult in good health.

The genes are TRBV6-6 and TRBJ2-1, with D unclear. Germline CDR1 MNHNY, CDR2 SVGAGI (reference sequence). Trimming removed 2 bases from V and 10 bases from J, with 6 bases in between. The CDR3 contains 11 residues. CDR3: CASSYGQEQFF. The DNA for the CDR3 is TGTGCCAGCAGTTACGGTCAAGAGCAGTTCTTC.

The chain employs TRBV18 and TRBJ2-1; D gene unclear. Trimming removed 2 bases from V and 9 bases from J, with 5 bases in between. The CDR3 loop spans 11 amino acids. Per germline, CDR1 KGHSH and CDR2 LQKENI. The CDR3 sequence: CASSPTVEQFF. CDR3 bases: TGTGCCAGCTCACCAACCGTTGAGCAGTTCTTC.

This chain connects TRBV27 to TRBJ2-3; 10 nucleotides agree with TRBD1. With 9 bases clipped from V and 9 bases from J, the junction kept 12 bases outside the gene matches. The germline gives CDR1 MNHEY, CDR2 SMNVEV (reference sequence). This CDR3 spans 14 amino acids. CDR3 sequence: CASRQVGGQGTQYF. The DNA for the CDR3 is TGTGCCAGTCGACAGGTTGGGGGACAGGGGACGCAGTATTTT.

The V call is TRBV3-1 (or the pseudogene TRBV3-2), the J call TRBJ2-7, with 8 bases matching TRBD2. CDR1 and CDR2 (germline): LGHDT, YNNKEL (reference sequence). V shed 0 bases and J 0 bases; nucleotides not matched to a gene: 4. CDR3 length: 16 amino acids. DNA of the CDR3: TGTGCCAGCAGCCAAGACACGGGGGGGCACTCCTACGAGCAGTACTTC. Its translation is CASSQDTGGHSYEQYF.

The chain links TRBV30 to TRBJ1-2, with D perhaps TRBD1 (6 bases). The CDR3 runs to 14 residues. Germline-derived CDR1 and CDR2 are GTSNPN and SVGIG (reference sequence). With 0 bases removed from V and 2 bases from J, the gap between germline ends came to 10 bases. The CDR3 DNA sequence: TGTGCCTGGAGTGTCTACAGGGAAAACTATGGCTACACCTTC. It codes for CAWSVYRENYGYTF.

The chain links TRBV6-5 to TRBJ2-2; no clear D gene. Deletions cut 5 bases from V and 6 bases from J, with 7 bases between. The CDR3 extends over 12 amino acids. Germline V gives CDR1 MNHEY, CDR2 SVGAGI. The chain's CDR3 is CASSRRPGELFF. For the CDR3, the DNA is TGTGCCAGCAGTAGACGCCCCGGGGAGCTGTTTTTT.

This clone occurred a few times. The chain couples TRBV6-6 to TRBJ1-6, with D perhaps matching TRBD1 (5 bases). Trimming removed 6 bases at V and 0 bases at J, with 9 bases between. Per germline, CDR1 MNHNY and CDR2 SVGAGI (reference sequence). The CDR3 covers 15 residues. The CDR3 DNA reads TGTGCCAGCAGGGACACCCCCTCCTATAATTCACCCCTCCACTTT. Protein product: CASRDTPSYNSPLHF.

The chain combines TRBV6-5 with TRBJ1-2; TRBD1 aligns across 7 bases. Per germline, CDR1 MNHEY and CDR2 SVGAGI. Germline trimming cut 0 bases from V and 10 bases from J; bases unmatched to any gene: 8. The CDR3 covers 14 residues. Here the CDR3 DNA reads TGTGCCAGCAGTTACTCCGACAGGGTGTGGGACTACACCTTC. It translates to CASSYSDRVWDYTF.

J is TRBJ2-5 and V is TRBV24-1, with TRBD1 matching over 8 bases. CDR3 length: 15 amino acids. V trimming: 3 bases; J trimming: 1 base; junction bases outside the gene matches: 3. The germline V gene encodes CDR1 KGHDR and CDR2 SFDVKD. As DNA, the CDR3 is TGTGCCACCAGTGATGCAACAGGGGGCCAAGAGACCCAGTACTTC. It codes for CATSDATGGQETQYF.

The rearrangement uses TRBV15 and TRBJ1-2; TRBD1 matches at 10 bases. V shed 0 bases, J shed 7 bases, and the junction held 17 bases outside the gene matches. Germline loops: CDR1 LNHNV, CDR2 YYDKDF (reference sequence). The CDR3 loop spans 19 amino acids. The CDR3 nucleotides read TGTGCCACCAGCAGAGATTATTGGGATCACAAGACAGGGGGCTTTGGCTACACCTTC. As protein: CATSRDYWDHKTGGFGYTF. Drawing the rest from reference TRBV15 and TRBJ1-2, the complete variable domain is DAMVIQNPRYQVTQFGKPVTLSCSQTLNHNVMYWYQQKSSQAPKLLFHYYDKDFNNEADTPDNFQSRRPNTSFCFLDIRSPGLGDTAMYLCATSRDYWDHKTGGFGYTFGSGTRLTVV.

This sequence joins TRBV28 and TRBJ1-4, with a possible D match to TRBD1 (5 bases). The CDR3 covers 13 residues. V lost 4 bases and J 7 bases, leaving 10 bases between the germline ends. Per germline, CDR1 MDHEN and CDR2 SYDVKM. The CDR3 DNA reads TGTGCCAGCAGTTCAACGGGGACTGAAAAACTGTTTTTT. Its translation is CASSSTGTEKLFF.

The chain joins TRBV4-3 to TRBJ1-6; 8 nucleotides line up with TRBD1. Trimming removed 4 bases from V and 5 bases from J; junction bases left unmatched: 13. The CDR3 loop spans 18 amino acids. Per germline, CDR1 LGHNA and CDR2 YSLEER. In nucleotides, the CDR3 is TGCGCCAGCAGCCTTTTCCTCCAGGGGGCGCGGAATAATTCACCCCTCCACTTT. This encodes CASSLFLQGARNNSPLHF.

The gene calls are TRBV18 and TRBJ1-5; possible D gene TRBD1, 5 bases. CDR1 and CDR2 from the germline V gene are KGHSH and LQKENI. There are 13 residues in the CDR3. V lost 6 bases, J lost 3 bases, and 9 bases lay in between. CDR3 in amino acids: CASSPGNNQPQHF. The CDR3 nucleotides read TGTGCCAGCTCCCCAGGGAACAATCAGCCCCAGCATTTT. Combining the CDR3 with reference TRBV18 and TRBJ1-5 gives the whole variable domain NAGVMQNPRHLVRRRGQEARLRCSPMKGHSHVYWYRQLPEEGLKFMVYLQKENIIDESGMPKERFSAEFPKEGPSILRIQQVVRGDSAAYFCASSPGNNQPQHFGDGTRLSIL.

This chain connects TRBV7-2 to TRBJ2-3; D call uncertain. The CDR3 length is 16 residues. Germline loops: CDR1 SGHTA, CDR2 FQGNSA. V was cut by 4 bases and J by 0 bases, with 14 bases left in between. Here the CDR3 reads CASSSLTTSSTDTQYF. The CDR3 region has the DNA TGTGCCAGCAGCTCTCTGACAACCTCGAGCACAGATACGCAGTATTTT.

The chain carries TRBV28 and TRBJ1-2, with D hard to call. Germline lookup yields CDR1 MDHEN and CDR2 SYDVKM. Trimming left V 3 bases short and J 5 bases short, with 10 bases between. The CDR3 sequence is 13 residues long. The CDR3 here is CASSFANSYGYTF. The CDR3 nucleotides are TGTGCCAGCAGTTTCGCCAATTCATATGGCTACACCTTC.